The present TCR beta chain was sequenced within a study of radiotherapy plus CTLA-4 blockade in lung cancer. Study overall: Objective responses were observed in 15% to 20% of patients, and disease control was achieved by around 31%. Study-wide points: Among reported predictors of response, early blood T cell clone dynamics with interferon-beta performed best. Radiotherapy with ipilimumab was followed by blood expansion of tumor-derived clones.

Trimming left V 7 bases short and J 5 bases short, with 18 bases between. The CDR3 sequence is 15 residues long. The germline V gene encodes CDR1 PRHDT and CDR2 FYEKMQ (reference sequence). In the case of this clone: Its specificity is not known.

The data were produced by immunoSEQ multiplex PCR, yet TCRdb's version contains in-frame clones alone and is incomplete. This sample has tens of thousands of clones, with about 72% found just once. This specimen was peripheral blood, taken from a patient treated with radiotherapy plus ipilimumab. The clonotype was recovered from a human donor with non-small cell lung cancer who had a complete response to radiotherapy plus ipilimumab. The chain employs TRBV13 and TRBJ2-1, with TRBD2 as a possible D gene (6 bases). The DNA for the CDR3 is TGTGCCAGCATCATACGGACTACAGCTCACAATGAGCAGTTCTTC. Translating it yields CASIIRTTAHNEQFF.